This T cell receptor beta chain was recorded in a study of OX40 agonist ivuxolimab in advanced cancers. The wider study: A partial response was reached by three patients: one with hepatocellular carcinoma and two with cutaneous melanoma.

Study observations and caveats: Fewer expanded clones were found on average in CD4+ than in CD8+ T cells. Expansion of clones was among the lowest in partial responders at 0.1-3.0 mg/kg.

Note on this clone: Its antigen is not known.

Sequencing used immunoSEQ multiplex PCR; TCRdb keeps in-frame clones, though not all of them. Among 30,000 to 35,000 clones listed, roughly 85% were seen once. Trimming left V 6 bases short and J 3 bases short, with 17 bases between. Per germline, CDR1 MNHEY and CDR2 SMNVEV (reference sequence). The CDR3 totals 15 residues. The V call is TRBV27, the J call TRBJ1-1, with a possible D match to TRBD1 (6 bases). The specimen comprised CD4+ or CD8+ T cells sorted from blood, sampled in a trial of the OX40 agonist ivuxolimab. The source is an adult with an advanced solid tumor such as melanoma, head and neck, liver or kidney cancer. CDR3 in amino acids: CASSQGGYPDTEAFF. CDR3 nucleotide sequence: TGTGCCAGCAGCCAAGGGGGGTATCCTGACACTGAAGCTTTCTTT.